Below, 10 T cell receptor beta chains from the same sample are listed, as sequenced in a study of lymphopenia after photon versus proton radiotherapy. Here immunoSEQ multiplex PCR was the method, and the copy in TCRdb shows in-frame clones only, minus some. The repertoire has just over 30,000 clones, approximately 93% of them found once; the top ten carry roughly 0.71%. Source: peripheral blood, taken from a patient treated with photon-based radiotherapy. Every receptor here comes from a woman between 45 and 65 years old with cholangiocarcinoma.

V gene TRBV7-2 combines with J gene TRBJ2-7; D remains ambiguous. Trimming cost V 1 base and J 2 bases, with 12 bases left between them. This CDR3 contains 15 residues. Per the germline V gene, CDR1 is SGHTA and CDR2 is FQGNSA. CDR3 DNA: TGTGCCAGCAGCTTAGACCCCTCCCCGGCCTACGAGCAGTACTTC. Its translation is CASSLDPSPAYEQYF.

As for this clone: Other DNA sequences of this sample code for an identical CDR3. The rearrangement uses TRBV11-2 and TRBJ2-6; D possibly corresponds to TRBD1 (6 bases). CDR1 is SGHAT, CDR2 FQNNGV, per germline. The length of the CDR3 is 17 residues. V was clipped by 3 bases and J by 0 bases, with 12 bases between them. The CDR3 DNA sequence: TGTGCCAGCAGCTTCGGCAGGGGAGTCTCTGGGGCCAACGTCCTGACTTTC. This encodes CASSFGRGVSGANVLTF.

The genes are TRBV10-3 and TRBJ2-2; D possibly corresponds to TRBD1 (5 bases). This CDR3 comprises 15 residues. Trimming took 2 bases from V and 8 from J, leaving 15 bases between them. CDR1 is ENHRY, CDR2 SYGVKD, per germline. The CDR3 sequence is CAISETYRSGGELFF. CDR3 nucleotide sequence: TGTGCCATCAGTGAGACTTACAGGTCCGGGGGGGAGCTGTTTTTT.

The sample holds a few counts of this clone. This sequence joins TRBV7-2 and TRBJ1-2; the D is unclear. Looked up from germline, CDR1 is SGHTA and CDR2 is FQGNSA. The V end was cut by 4 bases, the J end by 4 bases, with 7 bases between. The CDR3 is 12 amino acids. DNA for the CDR3: TGTGCCAGCAGCTACGACGGCTATGGCTACACCTTC. Translated: CASSYDGYGYTF.

This chain links TRBV19 with TRBJ1-5, with D hard to call. V lost 7 bases, J lost 1 base, and 11 bases lay in between. Germline CDR1 LNHDA, CDR2 SQIVND (reference sequence). The CDR3 has 14 residues. The DNA for the CDR3 is TGTGCCAGTAATTCCCAATGGAGCAATCAGCCCCAGCATTTT. Translated: CASNSQWSNQPQHF.

The V gene is TRBV5-1, the J gene TRBJ1-5; 7 bases agree with TRBD1. CDR1 and CDR2 (germline): SGHRS, YFSETQ. V lost 4 bases to trimming and J lost 3 bases; unmatched junction nucleotides: 4. CDR3 size: 14 residues. The CDR3 coding sequence is TGCGCCAGCAGCCGGGACAGCCCCAATCAGCCCCAGCATTTT. Protein sequence: CASSRDSPNQPQHF.

V gene TRBV7-2 combines with J gene TRBJ1-1; perhaps TRBD1 as D (6 bases). Trimming removed 4 bases from V and 4 bases from J, with 16 bases in between. The germline CDR1 and CDR2 sequences are SGHTA and FQGNSA. The CDR3 runs 15 residues. CDR3: CASSSTPSGATEAFF. The CDR3 DNA reads as TGTGCCAGCAGCTCAACCCCATCAGGGGCCACTGAAGCTTTCTTT. Looking up the rest from reference TRBV7-2 and TRBJ1-1 gives the full variable domain: GAGVSQSPSNKVTEKGKDVELRCDPISGHTALYWYRQSLGQGLEFLIYFQGNSAPDKSGLPSDRFSAERTGGSVSTLTIQRTQQEDSAVYLCASSSTPSGATEAFFGQGTRLTVV.

The chain couples TRBV20-1 to TRBJ1-1; D not certain. Germline V gives CDR1 DFQATT, CDR2 SNEGSKA (reference sequence). Trimming shortened V by 1 base and J by 3 bases, and 3 bases separated the two germline ends. The CDR3 extends over 11 amino acids. CDR3 in amino acids: CSARGDTEAFF. Written as DNA, the CDR3 is TGCAGTGCTAGAGGGGACACTGAAGCTTTCTTT.

This chain links TRBV19 with TRBJ1-5, with a tentative D call TRBD1 (6 bases). The CDR3 has 15 residues. With 7 bases removed from V and 0 bases from J, the gap between germline ends came to 13 bases. The V gene's germline CDR1 is LNHDA and CDR2 SQIVND (reference sequence). In nucleotides, the CDR3 is TGTGCCAGTACTCGACAGGTCCCTAGCAATCAGCCCCAGCATTTT. Translation gives CASTRQVPSNQPQHF.

V is TRBV11-2 and J is TRBJ1-3; no clear D. Germline CDR1 SGHAT, CDR2 FQNNGV. V lost 1 base, J lost 8 bases, and 6 bases lay in between. The length of the CDR3 is 12 residues. CDR3 region: CASSLAEHTIYF. The CDR3 DNA reads TGTGCCAGCAGCTTAGCCGAACACACCATATATTTT.